This T cell receptor beta chain came from a study of radiation and T cells in renal cell carcinoma. Study-wide context: Nephrectomy followed 15 Gy stereotactic body radiation by 4 weeks.

This CDR3 has 15 residues. V dropped 0 bases and J dropped 1; count of bases not matched to a gene: 0. Germline V lookup: CDR1 SGHRS, CDR2 YFSETQ. Whole-study findings and limits: In blood, top tumor clones expanded by 2 weeks, shrinking by 4.

Sequenced by immunoSEQ multiplex PCR; TCRdb stores in-frame clones only, minus some. This sample has roughly 80,000 clones, with 70% to 90% found just once. Time point reported: blood 2 weeks post-SBRT. Treatment in this sample: 15 Gy SBRT to primary tumor, nephrectomy 4 weeks later. On this clone: What it recognizes is unknown. This sample also contains other DNA sequences that code for the same CDR3.

The receptor was derived from a woman between 50 and 59 years old with renal cell carcinoma. The source was blood, collected from a patient whose treatment included radiotherapy and nephrectomy. The chain combines TRBV5-1 with TRBJ2-2; 7 nucleotides line up with TRBD1. The CDR3 here is CASSLGTGNTGELFF. The CDR3 coding sequence is TGCGCCAGCAGCTTGGGGACAGGGAACACCGGGGAGCTGTTTTTT.